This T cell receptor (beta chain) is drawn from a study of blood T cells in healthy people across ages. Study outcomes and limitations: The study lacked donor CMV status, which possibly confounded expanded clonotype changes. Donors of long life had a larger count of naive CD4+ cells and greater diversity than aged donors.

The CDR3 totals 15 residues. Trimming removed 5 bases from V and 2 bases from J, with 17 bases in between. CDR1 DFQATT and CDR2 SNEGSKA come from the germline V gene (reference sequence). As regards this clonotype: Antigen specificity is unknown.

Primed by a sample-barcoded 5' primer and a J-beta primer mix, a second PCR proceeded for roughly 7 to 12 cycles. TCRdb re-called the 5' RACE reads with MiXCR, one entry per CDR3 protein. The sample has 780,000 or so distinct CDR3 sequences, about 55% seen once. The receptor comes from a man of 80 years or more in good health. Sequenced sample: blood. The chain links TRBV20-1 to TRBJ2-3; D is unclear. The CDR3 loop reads CSAPDVSRSTDTQYF. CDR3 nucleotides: TGCAGTGCTCCAGACGTAAGCAGGTCCACAGATACGCAGTATTTT.